Sequencing of this T cell receptor (beta chain) was carried out in a study of control samples from healthy donors and cancer patients (dated by TCRdb to the early 2020s). In the germline V gene, CDR1 corresponds to SGHVS and CDR2 to FQNEAQ. Inclusive of the bounding cysteine and phenylalanine, the CDR3 is 16 residues long. This entry keeps only the CDR3 DNA: 48 bases, framed from base 1. Trimming removed 9 bases from V and 0 bases from J, leaving 20 bases between the germline ends. Worth noting for this clone: Its recognized antigen is unknown. No qualities accompany the bases; no much larger clone lies one base away.

The library was prepared using the immunoSEQ multiplex PCR assay. TCRdb provides this immuneACCESS table in a form limited to in-frame rearrangements. Some clones are lacking; in checked studies, under half of them reflect an unresolved V gene, and why the rest are absent is not known. In this sample the table shows approximately 89,000 clones, over 65% of which occur a single time. The ten biggest clones cover 2.1% of the sample. The receptor was derived from a woman in her forties in good health. The rearrangement combines TRBV7-8 with TRBJ1-1; the D segment could be TRBD1, given 5 matching bases. Sequenced sample: blood. The bases are TGTGCCAGTTTCCAGGGATCGGCCCTCATGAACACTGAAGCTTTCTTT. This yields the protein CASFQGSALMNTEAFF.